These 16 T cell receptor beta chains were all obtained from the same sample, sequenced in a study of T-cell reconstitution after alpha-beta-depleted transplantation in children. Unique molecular identifiers were incorporated into the prepared TCRbeta library. TCRdb recomputed calls from the PCR reads with MiXCR, one row per CDR3 protein. The sample has about 300,000 distinct CDR3 sequences, over 9.5% seen once. Sequenced material: PBMCs, taken before TCRalphabeta/CD19-depleted stem cell transplant. The receptors stem from a boy younger than two with acute myeloid leukemia, due to receive a stem cell transplant.

This clonotype was seen at least ten times. This chain joins TRBV5-6 and TRBJ2-4, with D possibly matching TRBD1 (6 bases). This CDR3 is built from 13 residues. V gave up 4 bases and J gave up 12 bases, with 17 bases separating them. CDR1 is SGHDT and CDR2 is YYEEEE in the germline V gene. The DNA of the CDR3 is TGTGCCAGCAGCGGCACCTCAGGGGTCGCTCAGTACTTC. As protein: CASSGTSGVAQYF.

The chain joins TRBV28 to TRBJ1-1, with 10 bases lining up with TRBD1. Per germline, CDR1 MDHEN and CDR2 SYDVKM. The CDR3 sequence is 15 residues long. Trimming removed 5 bases from V and 5 bases from J; junction bases left unmatched: 8. CDR3 in DNA: TGTGCCAGCAGTGACAGGGGGCAAGTAAGGACTGAAGCTTTCTTT. It yields the protein CASSDRGQVRTEAFF.

This clonotype was detected many times. This chain uses TRBV18 with TRBJ2-3, with D possibly being TRBD2 (6 bases). In germline, CDR1 is KGHSH, CDR2 LQKENI. V lost 3 bases and J lost 0, with 10 bases in between. CDR3 length: 15 amino acids. The CDR3 here is CASSPQSGSTDTQYF. The CDR3 DNA sequence: TGTGCCAGCTCACCCCAGAGCGGGAGCACAGATACGCAGTATTTT. The full variable domain, rest sourced from reference TRBV18 and TRBJ2-3, is NAGVMQNPRHLVRRRGQEARLRCSPMKGHSHVYWYRQLPEEGLKFMVYLQKENIIDESGMPKERFSAEFPKEGPSILRIQQVVRGDSAAYFCASSPQSGSTDTQYFGPGTRLTVL.

This chain uses TRBV11-2 with TRBJ1-1, with D possibly TRBD1 on 6 matching bases. The CDR3 contains 15 residues. The V gene lost 1 base and the J gene lost 7 bases, with 16 bases spanning the gap. Germline V lookup: CDR1 SGHAT, CDR2 FQNNGV. The CDR3 sequence is CASSLVPGAKIEAFF. For the CDR3, the DNA is TGTGCCAGCAGCTTAGTCCCGGGGGCGAAAATTGAAGCTTTCTTT.

This clonotype was observed a few times. The genes are TRBV3-1 and TRBJ2-5; the D is unclear. Looked up from germline, CDR1 is LGHDT and CDR2 is YNNKEL (reference sequence). The CDR3 length is 18 residues. Trimming removed 1 base from V and 7 bases from J, with 25 bases in between. CDR3 nucleotide sequence: TGTGCCAGCAGCCAAGCCTCGGCCTCCCGCCAGCAGAGGAGGACCCAGTACTTC. Translating gives CASSQASASRQQRRTQYF.

At least ten counts were recorded for this clonotype. J is TRBJ2-7 and V is TRBV9; D gene unclear. This CDR3 has 13 amino acids. Trimming took off 0 bases at V and 0 bases at J, with 4 bases between the two ends. Germline loops: CDR1 SGDLS, CDR2 YYNGEE. The CDR3 DNA reads as TGTGCCAGCAGCGTAGGCGACTCCTACGAGCAGTACTTC. It yields the protein CASSVGDSYEQYF.

This clonotype was detected many times. The V gene is TRBV12-3 or TRBV12-4, the J gene TRBJ2-7; 9 nucleotides line up with TRBD2. There are 15 residues in the CDR3. Trimming cost V 0 bases and J 5 bases; bases outside gene matches: 5. The CDR3 protein is CASSLAASGAHEQYF. In nucleotides, the CDR3 is TGTGCCAGCAGTTTAGCGGCTAGCGGGGCCCACGAGCAGTACTTC.

This chain links TRBV5-6 with TRBJ2-5, with D perhaps matching TRBD1 (5 bases). Germline V gene sequence: CDR1 SGHDT, CDR2 YYEEEE. The CDR3 extends over 14 amino acids. Trimming removed 0 bases at V and 5 bases at J, with 11 bases between. CDR3 nucleotides: TGTGCCAGCAGCTTGGCGGTGGGGCAGGAGACCCAGTACTTC. Its protein is CASSLAVGQETQYF.

The chain joins TRBV7-9 to TRBJ2-1; TRBD2 aligns across 11 bases. The J segment lost 9 bases and the V segment lost 7 bases, leaving 8 bases of the junction unmatched. Germline V lookup: CDR1 SEHNR, CDR2 FQNEAQ (reference sequence). This CDR3 comprises 14 residues. CDR3: CASILAGEWSEQFF. DNA for the CDR3: TGTGCCAGCATACTAGCGGGAGAGTGGAGTGAGCAGTTCTTC. The full variable domain, in which reference TRBV7-9 and TRBJ2-1 provide the parts outside the CDR3, is DTGVSQNPRHKITKRGQNVTFRCDPISEHNRLYWYRQTLGQGPEFLTYFQNEAQLEKSRLLSDRFSAERPKGSFSTLEIQRTEQGDSAMYLCASILAGEWSEQFFGPGTRLTVL.

In this sample, this clonotype turned up many times. The chain joins TRBV24-1 to TRBJ2-2; D is uncertain. V lost 8 bases to trimming and J lost 1 base, with 7 bases between them. The CDR3 covers 13 residues. CDR1 is KGHDR, CDR2 SFDVKD, per germline. CDR3 nucleotides: TGTGCCACCAAGGACCGGAACACCGGGGAGCTGTTTTTT. Amino acid sequence: CATKDRNTGELFF.

This clonotype was picked up many times. The chain has TRBV11-2 and TRBJ2-5, with D perhaps TRBD2 (6 bases). This CDR3 comprises 15 residues. Trimming removed 3 bases from V and 3 bases from J, with 14 bases in between. The germline gives CDR1 SGHAT, CDR2 FQNNGV. The CDR3 bases are TGTGCCAGCAGCTTTTTGGGAGGAGGGGAAGAGACCCAGTACTTC. As protein: CASSFLGGGEETQYF.

The CDR3 nucleotides read TGTGCCAGTAGCTATTCGACAGGGCTGGGAACCTACGAGCAGTACTTC. It encodes CASSYSTGLGTYEQYF. J is TRBJ2-7 and V is TRBV19, with 7 bases aligning to TRBD1. Germline V gene data show CDR1 as LNHDA and CDR2 as SQIVND (reference sequence). The CDR3 extends over 16 amino acids. V lost 6 bases and J lost 2; bases outside the gene matches: 13.

This clonotype was found many times. This chain connects TRBV4-3 to TRBJ1-4; D perhaps matches TRBD1 (6 bases). The CDR3 is 18 residues long. Trimming pared 0 bases from V and 1 base from J, leaving 15 bases between. The germline V gene has CDR1 LGHNA and CDR2 YSLEER. CDR3 amino acids: CASSQDRADRQTNEKLFF. CDR3 DNA: TGCGCCAGCAGCCAAGATCGCGCTGACAGGCAAACTAATGAAAAACTGTTTTTT.

Points on this clonotype: The junction departs from the called germline gene at one end, perhaps through a read error. V gene TRBV27 combines with J gene TRBJ2-7; TRBD1 is a possible D gene (5 bases). This CDR3 region has 12 residues. The germline V gene has CDR1 MNHEY and CDR2 SMNVEV (reference sequence). CDR3 in amino acids: CASSPTAYDQYF. The CDR3 nucleotides are TGTGCCAGCAGTCCGACAGCCTACGACCAGTACTTC.

This clonotype has a count of ten or more. The chain joins TRBV7-8 to TRBJ2-3; no clear D. V was cut by 1 base and J by 0 bases, with 8 bases left in between. The CDR3 covers 15 residues. Looked up from germline, CDR1 is SGHVS and CDR2 is FQNEAQ. The CDR3 sequence: CASSLGQPSTDTQYF. The CDR3 coding sequence is TGTGCCAGCAGCTTAGGCCAACCTAGCACAGATACGCAGTATTTT.

This clonotype was found many times. The V and J genes are TRBV29-1 and TRBJ1-2, with 10 bases fitting TRBD1. Germline V gene lookup returns CDR1 SQVTM and CDR2 ANQGSEA. This CDR3 contains 14 residues. J gave up 6 bases and V 6 bases, and 10 bases lay outside the gene matches. For the CDR3, the DNA is TGCAGCGTCTCCGGGACAGGGGCTCGTGATGGCTACACCTTC. Translation gives CSVSGTGARDGYTF.